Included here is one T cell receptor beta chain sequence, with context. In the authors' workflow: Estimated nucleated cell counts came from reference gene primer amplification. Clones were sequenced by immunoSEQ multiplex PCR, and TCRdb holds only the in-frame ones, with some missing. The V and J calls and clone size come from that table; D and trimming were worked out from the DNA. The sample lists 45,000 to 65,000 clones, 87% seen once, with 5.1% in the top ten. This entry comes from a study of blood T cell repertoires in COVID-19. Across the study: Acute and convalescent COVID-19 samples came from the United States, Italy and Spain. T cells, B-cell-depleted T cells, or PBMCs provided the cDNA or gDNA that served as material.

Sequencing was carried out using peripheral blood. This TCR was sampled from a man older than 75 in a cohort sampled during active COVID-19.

The CDR3 here is CASSQDPGVGTEAFF. The CDR3, as DNA: TGTGCCAGCAGCCAAGATCCGGGTGTGGGCACTGAAGCTTTCTTT. This sequence joins TRBV3-1 (or the pseudogene TRBV3-2) and TRBJ1-1; D remains unclear. Per germline, CDR1 LGHDT and CDR2 YNNKEL (reference sequence). Deletions cut 0 bases from V and 4 bases from J, with 12 bases between. This CDR3 has 15 amino acids.